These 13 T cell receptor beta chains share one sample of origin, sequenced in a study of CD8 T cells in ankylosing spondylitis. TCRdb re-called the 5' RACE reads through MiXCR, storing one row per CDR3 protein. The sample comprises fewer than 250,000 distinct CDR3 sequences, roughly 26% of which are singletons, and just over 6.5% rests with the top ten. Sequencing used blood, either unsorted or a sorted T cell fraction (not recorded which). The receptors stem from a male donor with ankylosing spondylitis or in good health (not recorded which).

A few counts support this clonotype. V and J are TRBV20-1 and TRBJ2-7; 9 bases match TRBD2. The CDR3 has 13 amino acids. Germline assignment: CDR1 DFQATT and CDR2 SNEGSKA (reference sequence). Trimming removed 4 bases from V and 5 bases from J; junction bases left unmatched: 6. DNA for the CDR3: TGCAGTGCTATTGCTAGCGGGACCGACGAGCAGTACTTC. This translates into CSAIASGTDEQYF.

The CDR3 coding sequence is TGTGCCAGCAGTTTTCTTAACAGGAAGGAGACCCAGTACTTC. It translates to CASSFLNRKETQYF. The rearrangement joins TRBV27 to TRBJ2-5; D may be TRBD1 (5 bases). V lost 3 bases to trimming and J lost 5 bases, with 13 bases between them. This CDR3 is built from 14 residues. Germline loops: CDR1 MNHEY, CDR2 SMNVEV (reference sequence).

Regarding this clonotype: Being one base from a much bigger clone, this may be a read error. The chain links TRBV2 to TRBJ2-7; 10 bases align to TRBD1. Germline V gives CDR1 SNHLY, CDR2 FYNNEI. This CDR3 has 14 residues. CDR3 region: CTSRPRQGAGEQYF. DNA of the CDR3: TGTACCAGCAGGCCTAGACAGGGGGCTGGCGAGCAGTACTTC.

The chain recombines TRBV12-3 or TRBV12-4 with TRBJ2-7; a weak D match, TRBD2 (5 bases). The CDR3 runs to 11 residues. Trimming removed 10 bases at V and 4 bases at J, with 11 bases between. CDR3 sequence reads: CATTRGYEQYF. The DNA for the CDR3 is TGTGCCACGACCCGAGGGTACGAGCAGTACTTC.

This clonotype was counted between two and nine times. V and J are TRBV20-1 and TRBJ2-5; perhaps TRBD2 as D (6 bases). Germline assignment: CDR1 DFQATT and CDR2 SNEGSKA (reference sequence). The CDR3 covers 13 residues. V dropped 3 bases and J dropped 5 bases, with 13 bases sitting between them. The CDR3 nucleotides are TGCAGTGCTAGTGGAGGGGTGGTGGAGACCCAGTACTTC. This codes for CSASGGVVETQYF.

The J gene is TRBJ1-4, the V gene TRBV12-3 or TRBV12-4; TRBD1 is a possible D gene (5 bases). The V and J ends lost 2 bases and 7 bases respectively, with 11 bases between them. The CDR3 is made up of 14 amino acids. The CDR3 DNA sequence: TGTGCCAGCAGTTTACGGGGTGGGGCTGAAAAACTGTTTTTT. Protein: CASSLRGGAEKLFF.

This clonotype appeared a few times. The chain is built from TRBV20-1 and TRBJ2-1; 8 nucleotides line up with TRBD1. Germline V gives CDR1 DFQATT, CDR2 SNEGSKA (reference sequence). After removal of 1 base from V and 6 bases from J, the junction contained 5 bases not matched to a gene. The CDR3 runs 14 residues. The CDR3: CSARVPGQVNEQFF. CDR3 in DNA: TGCAGTGCTAGAGTTCCGGGACAGGTCAATGAGCAGTTCTTC.

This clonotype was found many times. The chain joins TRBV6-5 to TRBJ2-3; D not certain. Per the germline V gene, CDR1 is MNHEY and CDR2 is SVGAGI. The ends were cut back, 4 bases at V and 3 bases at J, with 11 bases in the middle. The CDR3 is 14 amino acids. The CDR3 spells CASSSTVGTDTQYF. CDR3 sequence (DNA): TGTGCCAGCAGTTCGACTGTAGGTACAGATACGCAGTATTTT.

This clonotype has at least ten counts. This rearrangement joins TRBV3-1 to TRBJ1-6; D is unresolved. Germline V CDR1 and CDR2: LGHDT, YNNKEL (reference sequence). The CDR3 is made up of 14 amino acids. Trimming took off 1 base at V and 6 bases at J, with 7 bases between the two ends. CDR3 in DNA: TGTGCCAGCAGCCAAGTTGGGAGTAATTCACCCCTCCACTTT. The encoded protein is CASSQVGSNSPLHF.

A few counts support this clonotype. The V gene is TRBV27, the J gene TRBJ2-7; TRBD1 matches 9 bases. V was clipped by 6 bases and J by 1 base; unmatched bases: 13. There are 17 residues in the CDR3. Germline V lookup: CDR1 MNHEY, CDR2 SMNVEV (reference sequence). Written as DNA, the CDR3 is TGTGCCAGCAGCTCACATCGCGCCGGGACAGGGTCCTACGAGCAGTACTTC. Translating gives CASSSHRAGTGSYEQYF.

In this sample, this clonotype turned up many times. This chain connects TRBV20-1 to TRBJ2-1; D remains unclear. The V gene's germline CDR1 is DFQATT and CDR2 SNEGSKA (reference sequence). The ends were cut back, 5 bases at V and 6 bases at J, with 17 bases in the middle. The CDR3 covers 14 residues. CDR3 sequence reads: CSAVSALGSNEQFF. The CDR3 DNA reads TGCAGTGCTGTCAGCGCCCTCGGCTCCAATGAGCAGTTCTTC.

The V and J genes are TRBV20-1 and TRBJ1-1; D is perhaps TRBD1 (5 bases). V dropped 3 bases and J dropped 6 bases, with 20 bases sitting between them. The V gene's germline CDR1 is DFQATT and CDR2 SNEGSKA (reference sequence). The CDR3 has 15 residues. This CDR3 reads CSARILAKKGAEAFF. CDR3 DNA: TGCAGTGCTAGGATCCTGGCGAAAAAAGGGGCTGAAGCTTTCTTT.

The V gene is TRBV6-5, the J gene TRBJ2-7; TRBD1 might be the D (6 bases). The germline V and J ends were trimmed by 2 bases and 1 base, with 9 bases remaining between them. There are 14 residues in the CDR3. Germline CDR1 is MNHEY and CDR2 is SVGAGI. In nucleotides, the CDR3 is TGTGCCAGCAGTTACCGGGACACTTCCTACGAGCAGTACTTC. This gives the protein CASSYRDTSYEQYF.